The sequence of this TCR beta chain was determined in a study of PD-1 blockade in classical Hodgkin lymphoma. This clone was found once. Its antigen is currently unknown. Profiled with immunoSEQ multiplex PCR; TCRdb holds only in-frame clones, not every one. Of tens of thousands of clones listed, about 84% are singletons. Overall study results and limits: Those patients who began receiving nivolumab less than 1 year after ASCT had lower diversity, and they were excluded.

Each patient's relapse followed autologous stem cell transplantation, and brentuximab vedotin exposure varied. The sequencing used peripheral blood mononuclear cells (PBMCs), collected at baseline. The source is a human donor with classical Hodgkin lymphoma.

The CDR3 DNA is TGTGCCAGCAGTTTTCGGGGGGGTCCGAGAGAGAATGAAGCTTTCTTT. Its translation is CASSFRGGPRENEAFF. The genes are TRBV27 and TRBJ1-1; D perhaps matches TRBD1 (5 bases). Trimming removed 3 bases from V and 7 bases from J, with 21 bases in between. The CDR3 sequence is 16 residues long. CDR1 MNHEY and CDR2 SMNVEV come from the germline V gene (reference sequence).